These 26 T cell receptor beta chains came from one sample sequenced in a study of regulatory T cells in long-lasting Graves disease (dated by TCRdb to 2020 to 2022). The library was obtained by multiplex PCR. For sequencing, an Illumina HiSeq 4000 was employed. iRepertoire HTBI primers and Arm-PCR amplification of CDR3 regions were used to construct TCR beta libraries. TCRdb passed the public sequencing reads through fastp at Q25 and MiXCR, retaining productive beta sequences. Each record represents a unique CDR3 protein, reported with the most common genes and DNA among its rows. Present in this sample are about 610,000 distinct CDR3 sequences, 15% to 20% of which were seen just once. The leading ten clones occupy more than 10% of the sample. The time point tag for this specimen amounts to: newly diagnosed GD, antithyroid drugs for less than 3 months. RNA was extracted from PBMCs in TRIzol for both TCR sequencing and RNA sequencing.

These data were likewise used in another study, on T cells in Graves' hyperthyroidism and ophthalmopathy.

This sample comprised peripheral blood mononuclear cells (PBMCs), obtained at new diagnosis, from a patient treated with antithyroid drugs. All receptors derive from a man aged 18 to 29 with Graves disease. Donor details come from another sample of the same person, matched by shared clones.

The chain carries TRBV20-1 and TRBJ1-2; 10 bases fit TRBD1. CDR3 length: 15 amino acids. The ends lost 5 bases at V and 7 bases at J; junction bases unmatched: 13. Germline assignment: CDR1 DFQATT and CDR2 SNEGSKA (reference sequence). CDR3 loop: CSAPSRDRGQSGYTF. In DNA, the CDR3 is TGCAGTGCTCCTTCCCGAGACAGGGGGCAGTCTGGCTACACCTTC.

For the CDR3, the DNA is TGTGCCAGCAGTGTGACAGGGGGCGGATGCACTGAAGCTTTCTTT. Protein sequence: CASSVTGGGCTEAFF. This chain links TRBV12-3 or TRBV12-4 with TRBJ1-1; 10 nucleotides match TRBD1. Trimming took 5 bases from V and 4 from J; bases not matched to a gene: 7. The length of the CDR3 is 15 residues.

The chain couples TRBV6-1 to TRBJ1-4; 8 nucleotides match TRBD1. This CDR3 region has 14 residues. J gave up 3 bases and V 4 bases, and 1 base lay outside the gene matches. Germline V gene sequence: CDR1 MNHNS, CDR2 SASEGT. The CDR3 is CASSVTGANEKLFF. CDR3 DNA sequence: TGTGCCAGCAGTGTGACAGGGGCTAATGAAAAACTGTTTTTT.

This clonotype has ten or more counts. This chain connects TRBV6-2 or TRBV6-3 to TRBJ2-3, with unresolved D. Germline V gene data show CDR1 as MNHEY and CDR2 as SVGEGT. V gave up 0 bases and J gave up 6 bases, with 4 bases separating them. This CDR3 has 12 residues. This CDR3 is CASSYSPDTQYF. Written as DNA, the CDR3 is TGTGCCAGCAGTTACTCCCCTGATACGCAGTATTTT.

This clonotype came up many times. This chain links TRBV28 with TRBJ2-7, with unresolved D. Germline CDR1 reads MDHEN; CDR2 reads SYDVKM. The CDR3 runs 18 residues. Trimming left V 7 bases short and J 3 bases short, with 28 bases between. As DNA, the CDR3 is TGTGCCAGCAAATTAGGACCCGGATCTCTCTTAAACTACTACGAGCAGTACTTC. This encodes CASKLGPGSLLNYYEQYF.

This clonotype was counted many times. This rearrangement joins TRBV28 to TRBJ1-1; tentative D call: TRBD1 (5 bases). CDR1 and CDR2 from the germline V gene are MDHEN and SYDVKM. The CDR3 totals 17 residues. Trimming left V 3 bases short and J 1 base short, with 18 bases between. This CDR3 is CASSFPLPGTANTEAFF. The CDR3 bases are TGTGCCAGCAGTTTCCCCTTACCAGGGACGGCGAACACTGAAGCTTTCTTT.

The CDR3 sequence is CASSFSDGGYGYTF. The CDR3 bases are TGTGCCAGCAGCTTCAGCGATGGAGGCTATGGCTACACCTTC. The J gene is TRBJ1-2, the V gene TRBV7-9, with D unclear. Germline V lookup: CDR1 SEHNR, CDR2 FQNEAQ (reference sequence). The CDR3 contains 14 residues. The ends were cut back, 3 bases at V and 4 bases at J, with 12 bases in the middle.

The genes are TRBV5-1 and TRBJ2-1, with D possibly being TRBD1 (6 bases). Trimming shortened V by 4 bases and J by 6 bases, and 11 bases separated the two germline ends. The germline V gene has CDR1 SGHRS and CDR2 YFSETQ. This CDR3 contains 13 residues. The CDR3 reads CASSTDSTNEQFF. The CDR3 DNA reads TGCGCCAGCAGCACGGACAGCACCAATGAGCAGTTCTTC.

This clonotype was seen only a few times. V usage is TRBV6-1 and J usage is TRBJ2-7; unclear D gene. Trimming cost V 4 bases and J 0 bases, with 10 bases left between them. Germline V gives CDR1 MNHNS, CDR2 SASEGT. This CDR3 is 14 amino acids long. The CDR3 sequence: CASSASESSYEQYF. The DNA for the CDR3 is TGTGCCAGCAGTGCCTCCGAGAGCTCCTACGAGCAGTACTTC.

The chain uses TRBV9 and TRBJ2-1; 7 nucleotides align to TRBD2. Per germline, CDR1 SGDLS and CDR2 YYNGEE. The CDR3 has 14 amino acids. J gave up 3 bases and V 3 bases, and 3 bases lay outside the gene matches. Here the CDR3 DNA reads TGTGCCAGCAGCGCGGGGACTATCTACAATGAGCAGTTCTTC. It yields the protein CASSAGTIYNEQFF.

This clonotype was recorded many times. The chain recombines TRBV5-1 with TRBJ2-1; D might be TRBD1 or TRBD2, each matching 5 bases. Germline values: CDR1 SGHRS, CDR2 YFSETQ. The CDR3 totals 15 residues. V was shortened by 3 bases and J by 0 bases, with 10 bases between the two germline ends. The CDR3 DNA sequence: TGCGCCAGCAGCTCCGGGACGGCCTCCTACAATGAGCAGTTCTTC. Its translation: CASSSGTASYNEQFF. Based on the CDR3 plus reference TRBV5-1 and TRBJ2-1, the full variable domain is KAGVTQTPRYLIKTRGQQVTLSCSPISGHRSVSWYQQTPGQGLQFLFEYFSETQRNKGNFPGRFSGRQFSNSRSEMNVSTLELGDSALYLCASSSGTASYNEQFFGPGTRLTVL.

Many counts were recorded for this clonotype. The rearrangement uses TRBV2 and TRBJ1-1; D ambiguous. The CDR3 is 14 amino acids. CDR1 is SNHLY, CDR2 FYNNEI, per germline. V shed 7 bases and J shed 2 bases, with 14 bases lying between them. The CDR3 is CASTAGRLNTEAFF. The CDR3 bases are TGTGCCAGCACCGCGGGCAGGCTTAACACTGAAGCTTTCTTT.

Many counts were recorded for this clonotype. The rearrangement joins TRBV6-1 to TRBJ2-7; 7 bases agree with TRBD1. Germline V gene lookup returns CDR1 MNHNS and CDR2 SASEGT. The CDR3 covers 13 residues. The V and J ends lost 5 bases and 0 bases, in that order; junction bases with no gene match: 1. The CDR3: CASSNRGSYEQYF. CDR3 in DNA: TGTGCCAGCAGTAACAGGGGCTCCTACGAGCAGTACTTC.

This clonotype was counted many times. V usage is TRBV18 and J usage is TRBJ1-1; D remains unclear. The CDR3 is 13 residues long. The germline V and J ends were trimmed by 3 bases and 6 bases, with 11 bases remaining between them. From germline, CDR1 is KGHSH and CDR2 LQKENI. The CDR3 loop reads CASSPRDFAEAFF. In DNA, the CDR3 is TGTGCCAGCTCACCGCGGGATTTCGCTGAAGCTTTCTTT.

This clonotype was detected many times. The V gene is TRBV30, the J gene TRBJ1-2; D is uncertain. V was clipped by 1 base and J by 7 bases, with 4 bases between them. The CDR3 extends over 10 amino acids. From germline, CDR1 is GTSNPN and CDR2 SVGIG (reference sequence). This CDR3 is CAWSGGGYTF. The CDR3, as DNA: TGTGCCTGGAGTGGGGGTGGCTACACCTTC.

The sample holds many counts of this clonotype. This sequence joins TRBV28 and TRBJ2-7, with D perhaps matching TRBD2 (6 bases). Trimming stripped 2 bases from V and 2 bases from J, with 13 bases between. The CDR3 runs to 15 residues. CDR1 is MDHEN and CDR2 is SYDVKM in the germline V gene. Here the CDR3 reads CASSLQRLAPYEQYF. CDR3 coding DNA: TGTGCCAGCAGTTTACAGCGGCTAGCGCCCTACGAGCAGTACTTC.

This clonotype has a count of ten or more. The chain has TRBV29-1 and TRBJ2-7; the D gene is possibly TRBD2 (6 bases). The germline gives CDR1 SQVTM, CDR2 ANQGSEA. This CDR3 comprises 13 residues. V was cut by 5 bases and J by 6 bases, with 17 bases left in between. CDR3 DNA sequence: TGCAGCGTTTTAGGGACTGACGCGGGCGAGCAGTACTTC. It specifies CSVLGTDAGEQYF.

The chain has TRBV20-1 and TRBJ1-1; 10 nucleotides align to TRBD1. V lost 0 bases, J lost 2 bases, and 9 bases stayed unmatched. Germline V lookup: CDR1 DFQATT, CDR2 SNEGSKA (reference sequence). The CDR3 is 17 residues long. This chain's CDR3 is CSARDSPGQGVNTEAFF. The CDR3 DNA sequence: TGCAGTGCTAGAGATTCCCCCGGACAGGGGGTTAACACTGAAGCTTTCTTT.

The V gene is TRBV19, the J gene TRBJ2-2; TRBD2 might be the D (5 bases). V lost 7 bases and J 1 base, leaving 7 bases between the germline ends. The CDR3 covers 13 residues. CDR1 and CDR2 from the germline V gene are LNHDA and SQIVND (reference sequence). CDR3 in DNA: TGTGCCAGTACGAGGGAGAACACCGGGGAGCTGTTTTTT. It encodes CASTRENTGELFF.

About this clonotype: This could be a read error, since a much larger clone is one nucleotide away. This likely comes from a read error, as the CDR3 has no conserved phenylalanine or tryptophan at its end. The chain uses TRBV28 and TRBJ2-7; 7 bases match TRBD2. The CDR3 is made up of 14 amino acids. With V trimmed by 6 bases and J by 4 bases, 9 bases remained unmatched. The germline V gene encodes CDR1 MDHEN and CDR2 SYDVKM. The CDR3 sequence: CASSLGAGPYEQYL. CDR3 DNA: TGTGCCAGCAGCTTGGGAGCGGGACCATACGAGCAGTACCTC.

The genes are TRBV14 and TRBJ2-6; no clear D. Germline CDR1 reads SGHDN; CDR2 reads FVKESK. Trimming cost V 4 bases and J 0 bases, with 13 bases left between them. This CDR3 is built from 17 residues. The CDR3 DNA sequence: TGTGCCAGCAGCCCCTTTAGAGGATCCTCTGGGGCCAACGTCCTGACTTTC. The encoded protein is CASSPFRGSSGANVLTF.

This chain uses TRBV20-1 with TRBJ2-1; unclear D gene. Deletions cut 0 bases from V and 4 bases from J, with 7 bases between. The germline CDR1 and CDR2 sequences are DFQATT and SNEGSKA (reference sequence). The length of the CDR3 is 13 residues. In DNA form, the CDR3 reads TGCAGTGCTAGAGATGCCCGGTACAATGAGCAGTTCTTC. Amino acids: CSARDARYNEQFF.

About this clonotype itself: A read error may explain this, as a much larger clone is one base away. The chain combines TRBV28 with TRBJ2-1; 9 bases line up with TRBD1. Germline CDR1 MDHEN, CDR2 SYDVKM. The J segment lost 10 bases and the V segment lost 7 bases, leaving 11 bases of the junction unmatched. The CDR3 is 14 amino acids. CDR3 in amino acids: CASTRGGTGSEQFF. The CDR3 DNA is TGTGCCAGCACCCGAGGAGGGACAGGGAGCGAGCAGTTCTTC. Drawing the rest from reference TRBV28 and TRBJ2-1, the complete variable domain is DVKVTQSSRYLVKRTGEKVFLECVQDMDHENMFWYRQDPGLGLRLIYFSYDVKMKEKGDIPEGYSVSREKKERFSLILESASTNQTSMYLCASTRGGTGSEQFFGPGTRLTVL.

V gene TRBV6-2 or TRBV6-3 combines with J gene TRBJ1-4; D may be TRBD1 (5 bases). Trimming shortened V by 5 bases and J by 0 bases, and 13 bases separated the two germline ends. The CDR3 loop spans 16 amino acids. The germline gives CDR1 MNHEY, CDR2 SVGEGT. The DNA of the CDR3 is TGTGCCAGCAGTGCCCTTGTGGGGGCAACTAATGAAAAACTGTTTTTT. Translating gives CASSALVGATNEKLFF.

This chain uses TRBV11-1 with TRBJ2-7, with 7 bases fitting TRBD1. V dropped 3 bases and J dropped 3; count of bases not matched to a gene: 5. Per germline, CDR1 SGHAT and CDR2 FQDESV (reference sequence). The CDR3 consists of 14 residues. CDR3 sequence (DNA): TGTGCCAGCAGCTTCACGGGACAGAGCTACGAGCAGTACTTC. Encoded protein: CASSFTGQSYEQYF. Full variable domain (outside the CDR3, taken from reference TRBV11-1 and TRBJ2-7): EAEVAQSPRYKITEKSQAVAFWCDPISGHATLYWYRQILGQGPELLVQFQDESVVDDSQLPKDRFSAERLKGVDSTLKIQPAELGDSAMYLCASSFTGQSYEQYFGPGTRLTVT.

In this sample, this clonotype turned up many times. The CDR3 DNA sequence: TGTGCCATCAGTGAGATGGGACAGTCCTACGAGCAGTACTTC. Protein product: CAISEMGQSYEQYF. The chain employs TRBV10-3 and TRBJ2-7, with 7 bases identical to TRBD1. CDR1 and CDR2 (germline): ENHRY, SYGVKD. The CDR3 spans 14 residues. V shed 2 bases, J shed 1 base, and the junction held 2 bases outside the gene matches.